The 17 T cell receptor beta chains below were found in one sample sequenced in a study of T cell responses to AZD1222 COVID-19 vaccine. The table came from immunoSEQ multiplex PCR; TCRdb's copy has only in-frame clones and leaves some out. The sample carries 50,000 or so clones, approximately 80% recorded once. The specimen was peripheral blood, collected 28 days after the second AZD1222 dose. These receptors were taken from an adult who received the AZD1222 COVID-19 vaccine.

The gene calls are TRBV6-5 and TRBJ1-2, with D maybe TRBD1 (5 bases). CDR1 MNHEY and CDR2 SVGAGI come from the germline V gene. The CDR3 is 15 amino acids. V shed 6 bases and J shed 2 bases, with 16 bases lying between them. Written as DNA, the CDR3 is TGTGCCAGCAGGAGTTATACAGGCATGAACTATGGCTACACCTTC. It translates to CASRSYTGMNYGYTF.

This chain joins TRBV19 and TRBJ1-1; TRBD1 matches 7 bases. Germline V gives CDR1 LNHDA, CDR2 SQIVND (reference sequence). The CDR3 consists of 17 residues. Trimming removed 6 bases from V and 4 bases from J; junction bases left unmatched: 17. CDR3 in DNA: TGTGCCAGTAGGTTTCGTGGACAGGCGGAGTACGGCACTGAAGCTTTCTTT. Its protein is CASRFRGQAEYGTEAFF.

This CDR3 is CSVGGAGQPQHF. For the CDR3, the DNA is TGCAGCGTTGGAGGGGCGGGTCAGCCCCAGCATTTT. V and J are TRBV29-1 and TRBJ1-5; perhaps TRBD1 as D (5 bases). There are 12 residues in the CDR3. The V gene lost 4 bases and the J gene lost 6 bases, with 10 bases spanning the gap. Germline V CDR1 and CDR2: SQVTM, ANQGSEA.

The chain recombines TRBV29-1 with TRBJ2-7; TRBD1 matches 8 bases. Germline CDR1 SQVTM, CDR2 ANQGSEA. The CDR3 is 11 amino acids. After removal of 6 bases from V and 6 bases from J, the junction contained 4 bases not matched to a gene. For the CDR3, the DNA is TGCAGCGTATCAGACAGGGGCGAGCAGTACTTC. Amino acids: CSVSDRGEQYF.

The rearrangement links TRBV7-2 to TRBJ2-7, with 10 bases aligning to TRBD2. V lost 1 base, J lost 2 bases, and 5 bases stayed unmatched. The germline V gene encodes CDR1 SGHTA and CDR2 FQGNSA. The CDR3 spans 16 residues. Written as DNA, the CDR3 is TGTGCCAGCAGCTTAGGTTGGACTAGCGGTGCCTACGAGCAGTACTTC. Protein product: CASSLGWTSGAYEQYF.

The sample holds one count of this clone. The chain uses TRBV6-2 or TRBV6-3 and TRBJ1-2, with 9 bases matching TRBD1. The germline CDR1 and CDR2 sequences are MNHEY and SVGEGT. The J segment lost 0 bases and the V segment lost 5 bases, leaving 7 bases of the junction unmatched. The CDR3 runs to 16 residues. The CDR3 sequence: CASSRRGQGSNYGYTF. The DNA of the CDR3 is TGTGCCAGCAGTCGACGGGGACAGGGCTCTAACTATGGCTACACCTTC.

CDR3 coding DNA: TGTGCCAGTAGTCAACAGGGGTACCAAGAGACCCAGTACTTC. Translation: CASSQQGYQETQYF. The J gene is TRBJ2-5, the V gene TRBV19; 7 bases match TRBD1. The J segment lost 0 bases and the V segment lost 5 bases, leaving 3 bases of the junction unmatched. Germline-derived CDR1 and CDR2 are LNHDA and SQIVND (reference sequence). This CDR3 region has 14 residues.

The chain is built from TRBV11-2 and TRBJ2-7; D is perhaps TRBD1 (5 bases). This CDR3 spans 16 amino acids. V lost 4 bases, J lost 0 bases, and 16 bases lay in between. In germline, CDR1 is SGHAT, CDR2 FQNNGV. CDR3 in DNA: TGTGCCAGCAGCTCCACTCCAGGGATTGACTCCTACGAGCAGTACTTC. Translating it yields CASSSTPGIDSYEQYF.

The gene calls are TRBV20-1 and TRBJ2-5; D not certain. The V gene lost 2 bases and the J gene lost 5 bases, with 6 bases spanning the gap. CDR1 is DFQATT, CDR2 SNEGSKA, per germline (reference sequence). The CDR3 runs to 11 residues. The CDR3 reads CSARNTETQYF. DNA of the CDR3: TGCAGTGCTAGAAATACGGAGACCCAGTACTTC.

This chain connects TRBV3-1 (or the pseudogene TRBV3-2) to TRBJ2-5, with 13 bases that match TRBD2. The CDR3 consists of 18 residues. J gave up 8 bases and V 4 bases, and 16 bases lay outside the gene matches. Germline V gene data show CDR1 as LGHDT and CDR2 as YNNKEL (reference sequence). The CDR3 protein is CASSPWTSGGAYPGTQYF. Here the CDR3 DNA reads TGTGCCAGCAGCCCTTGGACTAGCGGGGGTGCGTACCCCGGTACCCAGTACTTC.

The gene calls are TRBV12-3 or TRBV12-4 and TRBJ1-2; D gene uncertain. The CDR3 length is 11 residues. Trimming left V 0 bases short and J 8 bases short, with 4 bases between. CDR3 in amino acids: CASSLAAGYTF. CDR3 DNA sequence: TGTGCCAGCAGTTTAGCAGCCGGCTACACCTTC.

J is TRBJ1-5 and V is TRBV5-1; 10 bases fit TRBD1. V shed 4 bases and J 5 bases; nucleotides not matched to a gene: 3. CDR1 is SGHRS and CDR2 is YFSETQ in the germline V gene. CDR3 length: 14 amino acids. The CDR3 reads CASSAGTGDQPQHF. For the CDR3, the DNA is TGCGCCAGCAGCGCCGGGACAGGGGATCAGCCCCAGCATTTT.

This chain joins TRBV5-1 and TRBJ2-1; TRBD2 agrees at 9 bases. Per the germline V gene, CDR1 is SGHRS and CDR2 is YFSETQ. The CDR3 length is 15 residues. Trimming removed 0 bases from V and 7 bases from J; junction bases left unmatched: 5. CDR3 DNA: TGCGCCAGCAGCTTGGTGGCGGGGGGGAATAATGAGCAGTTCTTC. It codes for CASSLVAGGNNEQFF.

This clone counts as medium-sized. This sequence joins TRBV5-4 and TRBJ2-5; D is uncertain. Trimming removed 0 bases at V and 2 bases at J, with 8 bases between. The CDR3 has 14 amino acids. Germline V gene sequence: CDR1 SGHNT, CDR2 YYREEE (reference sequence). CDR3 sequence reads: CASSLGVSQETQYF. CDR3 bases: TGTGCCAGCAGCTTGGGGGTCAGTCAAGAGACCCAGTACTTC.

V is TRBV9 and J is TRBJ2-3; D not certain. V gave up 1 base and J gave up 7 bases, with 10 bases separating them. Germline V CDR1 and CDR2: SGDLS, YYNGEE. CDR3 length equals 13 residues. The CDR3 here is CASSVLDRNTQYF. The CDR3 DNA reads TGTGCCAGCAGCGTACTCGATCGAAATACGCAGTATTTT.

This chain links TRBV7-9 with TRBJ2-2; D is unclear. The CDR3 is made up of 15 amino acids. From germline, CDR1 is SEHNR and CDR2 FQNEAQ (reference sequence). V lost 1 base to trimming and J lost 0 bases, with 6 bases between them. The DNA for the CDR3 is TGTGCCAGCAGCTTAGGGGGTTCGAACACCGGGGAGCTGTTTTTT. Its translation is CASSLGGSNTGELFF.

In this sample, this clone turned up a few times. The gene calls are TRBV15 and TRBJ2-7; 8 positions agree with TRBD2. Germline-derived CDR1 and CDR2 are LNHNV and YYDKDF (reference sequence). Unmatched junction bases numbered 3, after V lost 0 bases and J lost 5 bases. CDR3 length equals 14 residues. CDR3: CATSRESGSDEQYF. The CDR3 bases are TGTGCCACCAGCAGAGAGAGCGGGAGTGACGAGCAGTACTTC.